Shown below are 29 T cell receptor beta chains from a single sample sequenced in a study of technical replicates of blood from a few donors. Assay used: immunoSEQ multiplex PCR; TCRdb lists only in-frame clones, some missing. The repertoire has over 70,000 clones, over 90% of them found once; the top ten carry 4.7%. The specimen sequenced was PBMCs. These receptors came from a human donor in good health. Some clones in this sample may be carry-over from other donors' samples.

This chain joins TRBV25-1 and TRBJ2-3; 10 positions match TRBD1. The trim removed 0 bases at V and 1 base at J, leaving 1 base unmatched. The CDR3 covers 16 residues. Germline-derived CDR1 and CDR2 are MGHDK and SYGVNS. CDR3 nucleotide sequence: TGTGCCAGCAGTGAATATGGGACAGGGGGCACAGATACGCAGTATTTT. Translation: CASSEYGTGGTDTQYF.

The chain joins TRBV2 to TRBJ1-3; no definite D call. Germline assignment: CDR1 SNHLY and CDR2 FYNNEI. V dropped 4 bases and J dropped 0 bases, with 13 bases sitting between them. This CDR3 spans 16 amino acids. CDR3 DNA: TGTGCCAGCAGTGTGCTGCAGGCCCGCTCTGGAAACACCATATATTTT. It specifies CASSVLQARSGNTIYF.

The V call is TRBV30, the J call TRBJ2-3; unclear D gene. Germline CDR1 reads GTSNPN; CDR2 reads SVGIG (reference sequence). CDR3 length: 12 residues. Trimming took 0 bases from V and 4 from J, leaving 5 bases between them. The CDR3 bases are TGTGCCTGGAGTGTAGGAGCAGATACGCAGTATTTT. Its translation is CAWSVGADTQYF. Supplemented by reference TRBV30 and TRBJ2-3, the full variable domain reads SQTIHQWPATLVQPVGSPLSLECTVEGTSNPNLYWYRQAAGRGLQLLFYSVGIGQISSEVPQNLSASRPQDRQFILSSKKLLLSDSGFYLCAWSVGADTQYFGPGTRLTVL.

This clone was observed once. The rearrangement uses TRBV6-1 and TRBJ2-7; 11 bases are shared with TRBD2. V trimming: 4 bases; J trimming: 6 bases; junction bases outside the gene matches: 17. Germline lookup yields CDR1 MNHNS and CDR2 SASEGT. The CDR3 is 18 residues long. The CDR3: CASSGPPRPTSGGGEQYF. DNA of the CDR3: TGTGCCAGCAGTGGTCCCCCCCGGCCAACTAGCGGGGGAGGCGAGCAGTACTTC.

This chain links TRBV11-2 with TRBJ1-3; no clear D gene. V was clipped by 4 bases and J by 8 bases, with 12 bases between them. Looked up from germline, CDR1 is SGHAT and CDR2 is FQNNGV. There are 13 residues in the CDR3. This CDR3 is CASSSRPWDTIYF. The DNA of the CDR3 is TGTGCCAGCAGCTCCAGGCCCTGGGACACCATATATTTT. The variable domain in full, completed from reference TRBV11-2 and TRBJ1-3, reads EAGVAQSPRYKIIEKRQSVAFWCNPISGHATLYWYQQILGQGPKLLIQFQNNGVVDDSQLPKDRFSAERLKGVDSTLKIQPAKLEDSAVYLCASSSRPWDTIYFGEGSWLTVV.

The CDR3 is CASRGARMGIQYF. In nucleotides, the CDR3 is TGTGCCAGTAGGGGGGCCCGGATGGGCATTCAGTACTTC. The chain links TRBV19 to TRBJ2-4; the D gene is possibly TRBD1 (6 bases). V was trimmed by 6 bases and J by 9 bases, leaving 15 bases between them. This CDR3 has 13 amino acids. The germline V gene encodes CDR1 LNHDA and CDR2 SQIVND (reference sequence).

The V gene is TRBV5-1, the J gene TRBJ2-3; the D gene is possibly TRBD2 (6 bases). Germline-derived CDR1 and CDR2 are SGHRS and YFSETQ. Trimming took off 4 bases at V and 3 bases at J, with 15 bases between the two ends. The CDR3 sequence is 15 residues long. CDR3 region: CASSPRLEWTDTQYF. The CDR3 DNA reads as TGCGCCAGCAGCCCAAGACTAGAATGGACAGATACGCAGTATTTT.

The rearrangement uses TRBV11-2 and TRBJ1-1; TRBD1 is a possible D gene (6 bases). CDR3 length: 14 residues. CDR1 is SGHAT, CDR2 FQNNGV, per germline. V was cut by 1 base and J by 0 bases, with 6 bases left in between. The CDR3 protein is CASSLGTVNTEAFF. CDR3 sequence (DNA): TGTGCCAGCAGCTTAGGGACAGTGAACACTGAAGCTTTCTTT.

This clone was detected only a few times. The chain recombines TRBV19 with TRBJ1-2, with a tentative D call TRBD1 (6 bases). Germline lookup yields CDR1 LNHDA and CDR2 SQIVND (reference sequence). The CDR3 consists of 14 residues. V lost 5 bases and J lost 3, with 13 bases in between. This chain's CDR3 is CASSLPGTHYGYTF. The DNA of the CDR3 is TGTGCCAGTAGTCTACCCGGGACACACTATGGCTACACCTTC.

CDR3: CASSLPWSTGELFF. The CDR3 DNA sequence: TGCGCCAGCAGCTTGCCGTGGAGCACCGGGGAGCTGTTTTTT. This chain links TRBV5-1 with TRBJ2-2; no reliable D call. This CDR3 spans 14 amino acids. Germline V gives CDR1 SGHRS, CDR2 YFSETQ. V was shortened by 1 base and J by 4 bases, with 8 bases between the two germline ends.

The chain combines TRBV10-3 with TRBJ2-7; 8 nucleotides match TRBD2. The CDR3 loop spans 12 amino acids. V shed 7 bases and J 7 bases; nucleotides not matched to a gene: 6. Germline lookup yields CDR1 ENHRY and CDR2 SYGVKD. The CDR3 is CAINSGLGEQYF. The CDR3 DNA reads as TGTGCCATCAACTCGGGACTAGGGGAGCAGTACTTC.

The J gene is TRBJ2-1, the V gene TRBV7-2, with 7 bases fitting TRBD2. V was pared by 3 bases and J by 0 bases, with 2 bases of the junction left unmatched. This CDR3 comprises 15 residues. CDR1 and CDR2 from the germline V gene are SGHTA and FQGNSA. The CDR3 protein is CASSFSGGSYNEQFF. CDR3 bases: TGTGCCAGCAGCTTTTCGGGAGGCTCCTACAATGAGCAGTTCTTC.

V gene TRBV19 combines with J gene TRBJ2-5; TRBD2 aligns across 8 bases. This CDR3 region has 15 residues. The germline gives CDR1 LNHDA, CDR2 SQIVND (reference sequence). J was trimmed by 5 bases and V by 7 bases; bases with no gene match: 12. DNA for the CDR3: TGTGCCAGTATCTTCCGGGGGGGGCCATGGGAGACCCAGTACTTC. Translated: CASIFRGGPWETQYF. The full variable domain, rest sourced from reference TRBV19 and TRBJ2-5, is DGGITQSPKYLFRKEGQNVTLSCEQNLNHDAMYWYRQDPGQGLRLIYYSQIVNDFQKGDIAEGYSVSREKKESFPLTVTSAQKNPTAFYLCASIFRGGPWETQYFGPGTRLLVL.

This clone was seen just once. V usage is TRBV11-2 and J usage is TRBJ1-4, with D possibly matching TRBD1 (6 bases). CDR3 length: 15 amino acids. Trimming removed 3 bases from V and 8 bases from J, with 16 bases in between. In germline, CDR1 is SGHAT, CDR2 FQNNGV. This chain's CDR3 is CASSFTGTSIEKLFF. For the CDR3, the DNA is TGTGCCAGCAGCTTTACCGGGACATCGATAGAAAAACTGTTTTTT.

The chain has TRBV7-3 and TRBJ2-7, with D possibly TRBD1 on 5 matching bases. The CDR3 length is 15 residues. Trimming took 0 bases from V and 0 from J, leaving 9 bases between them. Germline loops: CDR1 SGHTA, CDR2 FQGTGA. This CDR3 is CASSLTHGASYEQYF. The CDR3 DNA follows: TGTGCCAGCAGCTTAACACATGGGGCCTCCTACGAGCAGTACTTC. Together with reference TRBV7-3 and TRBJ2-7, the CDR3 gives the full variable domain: GAGVSQTPSNKVTEKGKYVELRCDPISGHTALYWYRQSLGQGPEFLIYFQGTGAADDSGLPNDRFFAVRPEGSVSTLKIQRTERGDSAVYLCASSLTHGASYEQYFGPGTRLTVT.

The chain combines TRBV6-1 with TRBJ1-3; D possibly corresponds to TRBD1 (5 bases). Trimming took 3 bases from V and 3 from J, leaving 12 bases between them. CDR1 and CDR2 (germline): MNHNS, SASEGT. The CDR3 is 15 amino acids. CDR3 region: CASSEGWGFGNTIYF. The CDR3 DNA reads TGTGCCAGCAGTGAGGGATGGGGCTTTGGAAACACCATATATTTT.

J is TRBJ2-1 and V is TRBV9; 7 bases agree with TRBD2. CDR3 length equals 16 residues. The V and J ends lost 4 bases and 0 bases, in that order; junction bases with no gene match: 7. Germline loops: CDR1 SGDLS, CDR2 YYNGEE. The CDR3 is CASSPRLASSYNEQFF. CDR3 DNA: TGTGCCAGCAGCCCCCGACTAGCCAGCTCCTACAATGAGCAGTTCTTC. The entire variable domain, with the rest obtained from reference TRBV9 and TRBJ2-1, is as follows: DSGVTQTPKHLITATGQRVTLRCSPRSGDLSVYWYQQSLDQGLQFLIQYYNGEERAKGNILERFSAQQFPDLHSELNLSSLELGDSALYFCASSPRLASSYNEQFFGPGTRLTVL.

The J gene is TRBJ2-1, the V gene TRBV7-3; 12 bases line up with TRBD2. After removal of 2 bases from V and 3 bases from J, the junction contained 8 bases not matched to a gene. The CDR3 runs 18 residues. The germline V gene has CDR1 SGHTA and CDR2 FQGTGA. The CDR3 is CASSLSASGRVIYNEQFF. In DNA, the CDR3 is TGTGCCAGCAGCTTATCGGCTAGCGGGAGGGTTATCTACAATGAGCAGTTCTTC.

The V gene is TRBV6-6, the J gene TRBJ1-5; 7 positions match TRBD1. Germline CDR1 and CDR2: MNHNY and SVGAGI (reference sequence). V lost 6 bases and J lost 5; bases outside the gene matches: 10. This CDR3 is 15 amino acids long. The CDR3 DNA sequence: TGTGCCAGCAGGATTCGACAGGGTAGGGATCAGCCCCAGCATTTT. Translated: CASRIRQGRDQPQHF.

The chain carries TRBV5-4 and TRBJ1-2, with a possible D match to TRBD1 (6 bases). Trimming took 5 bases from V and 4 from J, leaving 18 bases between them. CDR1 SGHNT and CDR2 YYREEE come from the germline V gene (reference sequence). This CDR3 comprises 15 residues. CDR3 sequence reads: CASSNDGRGGYGYTF. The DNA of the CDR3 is TGTGCCAGCAGTAACGATGGCCGAGGGGGCTATGGCTACACCTTC.

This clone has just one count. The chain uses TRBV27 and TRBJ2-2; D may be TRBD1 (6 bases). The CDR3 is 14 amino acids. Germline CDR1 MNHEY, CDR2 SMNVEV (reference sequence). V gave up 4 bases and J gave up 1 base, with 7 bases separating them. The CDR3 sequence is CASSSDRNTGELFF. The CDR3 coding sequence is TGTGCCAGCAGTTCGGACAGGAACACCGGGGAGCTGTTTTTT.

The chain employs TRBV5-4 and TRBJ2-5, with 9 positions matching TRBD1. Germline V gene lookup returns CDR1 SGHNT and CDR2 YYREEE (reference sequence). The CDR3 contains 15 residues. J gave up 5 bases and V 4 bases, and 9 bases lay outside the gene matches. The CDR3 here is CASSQTGGGWETQYF. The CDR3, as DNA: TGTGCCAGCAGCCAAACAGGGGGCGGGTGGGAGACCCAGTACTTC.

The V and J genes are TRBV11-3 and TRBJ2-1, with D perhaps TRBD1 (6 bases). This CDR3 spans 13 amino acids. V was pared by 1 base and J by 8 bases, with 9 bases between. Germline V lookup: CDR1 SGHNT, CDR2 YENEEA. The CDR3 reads CASSLGQVDEQFF. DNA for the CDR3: TGTGCCAGCAGCTTAGGACAGGTCGATGAGCAGTTCTTC.

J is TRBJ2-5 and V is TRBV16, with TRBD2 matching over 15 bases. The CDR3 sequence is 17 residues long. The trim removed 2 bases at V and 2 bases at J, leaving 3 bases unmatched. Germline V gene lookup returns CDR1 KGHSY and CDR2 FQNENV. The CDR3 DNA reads TGTGCCAGCAGCCAAAAGGGACTAGCGGGAGGTCAAGAGACCCAGTACTTC. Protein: CASSQKGLAGGQETQYF.

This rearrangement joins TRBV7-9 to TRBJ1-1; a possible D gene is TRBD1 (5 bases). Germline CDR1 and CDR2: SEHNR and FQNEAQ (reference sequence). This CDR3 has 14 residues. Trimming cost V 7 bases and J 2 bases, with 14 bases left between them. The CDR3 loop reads CASTLRGENTEAFF. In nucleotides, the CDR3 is TGTGCCAGCACCCTTCGGGGGGAAAACACTGAAGCTTTCTTT.

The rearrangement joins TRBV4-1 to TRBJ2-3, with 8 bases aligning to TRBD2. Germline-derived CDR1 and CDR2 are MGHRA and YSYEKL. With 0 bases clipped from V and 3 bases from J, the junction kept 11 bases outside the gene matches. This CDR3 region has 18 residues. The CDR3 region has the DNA TGCGCCAGCAGCCAAGAATCCCCGGGGGGGCGGGGAACAGATACGCAGTATTTT. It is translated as CASSQESPGGRGTDTQYF.

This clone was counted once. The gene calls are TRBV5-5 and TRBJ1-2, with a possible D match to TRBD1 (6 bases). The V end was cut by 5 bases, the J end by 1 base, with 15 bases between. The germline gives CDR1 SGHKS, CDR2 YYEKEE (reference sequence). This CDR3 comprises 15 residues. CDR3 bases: TGTGCCAGCAGGAGGGGGGGCGAAAATAACTATGGCTACACCTTC. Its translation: CASRRGGENNYGYTF.

The CDR3 nucleotides read TGTGCCAGCAGTTACTCGAAAGGGACAGGTGGAAACACCATATATTTT. It is translated as CASSYSKGTGGNTIYF. The chain couples TRBV6-5 to TRBJ1-3; 8 bases fit TRBD1. Trimming cost V 0 bases and J 3 bases; bases outside gene matches: 4. The germline gives CDR1 MNHEY, CDR2 SVGAGI. This CDR3 contains 16 residues.

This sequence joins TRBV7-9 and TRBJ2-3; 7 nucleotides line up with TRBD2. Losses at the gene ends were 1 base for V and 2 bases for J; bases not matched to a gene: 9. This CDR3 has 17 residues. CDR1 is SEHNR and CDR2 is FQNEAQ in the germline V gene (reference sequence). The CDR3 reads CASSLGSRGSSTDTQYF. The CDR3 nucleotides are TGTGCCAGCAGCTTAGGGTCGCGGGGGAGCTCCACAGATACGCAGTATTTT.